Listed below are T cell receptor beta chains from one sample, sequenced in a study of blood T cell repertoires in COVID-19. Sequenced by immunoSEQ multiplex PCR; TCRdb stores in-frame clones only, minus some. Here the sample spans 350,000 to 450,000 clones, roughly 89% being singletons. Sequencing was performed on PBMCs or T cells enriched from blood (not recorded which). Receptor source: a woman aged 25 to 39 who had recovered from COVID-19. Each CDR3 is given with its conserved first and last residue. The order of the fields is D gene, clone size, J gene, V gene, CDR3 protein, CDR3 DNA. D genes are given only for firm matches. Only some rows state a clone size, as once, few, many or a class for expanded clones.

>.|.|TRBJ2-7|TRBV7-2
CASSSRWGGEPFTYEQYF
TGTGCCAGCAGCTCCCGGTGGGGTGGGGAGCCTTTTACCTACGAGCAGTACTTC
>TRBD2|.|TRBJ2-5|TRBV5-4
CASSLQFGREETQYF
TGTGCCAGCAGCCTTCAGTTCGGGAGGGAAGAGACCCAGTACTTC
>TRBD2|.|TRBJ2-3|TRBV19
CASSLGLAPDTQYF
TGTGCCAGTAGCCTGGGACTAGCTCCAGATACGCAGTATTTT
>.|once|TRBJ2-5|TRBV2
CASSVSLWERIQYF
TGTGCCAGCAGTGTTTCCCTTTGGGAGCGAATCCAGTACTTC
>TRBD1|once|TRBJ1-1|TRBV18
CASSRDRVNTEAFF
TGTGCCAGCTCACGGGACAGGGTAAACACTGAAGCTTTCTTT
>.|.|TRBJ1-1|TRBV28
CASSLWTGVGAFNTEAFF
TGTGCCAGCAGTTTATGGACAGGTGTGGGGGCCTTTAACACTGAAGCTTTCTTT
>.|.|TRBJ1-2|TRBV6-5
CASSLGQIYGYTF
TGTGCCAGCAGTCTCGGACAGATTTATGGCTACACCTTC
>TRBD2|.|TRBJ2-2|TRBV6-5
CAHGRGVIGELFF
TGTGCCCACGGTCGGGGGGTGATCGGGGAGCTGTTTTTT
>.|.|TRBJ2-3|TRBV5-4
CASSPELSGIGVDTQYF
TGTGCCAGCAGCCCGGAGTTATCAGGCATAGGGGTAGATACGCAGTATTTT
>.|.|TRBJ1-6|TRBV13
CASSSRVRGINSPLHF
TGTGCCAGCAGCTCCAGGGTTAGGGGAATAAATTCACCCCTCCACTTT
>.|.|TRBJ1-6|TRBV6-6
CASSYSGHLYSPLHF
TGTGCCAGCAGTTACTCAGGACATCTATACTCACCCCTCCACTTT
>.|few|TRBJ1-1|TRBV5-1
CASSLGAGVYTEAFF
TGCGCCAGCAGCTTGGGGGCAGGGGTGTACACTGAAGCTTTCTTT
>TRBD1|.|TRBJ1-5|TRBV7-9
CASSKTGDNQPQHF
TGTGCCAGCAGCAAGACAGGGGACAATCAGCCCCAGCATTTT
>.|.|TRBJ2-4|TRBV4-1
CASSQDRVRDVSKNIQYF
TGCGCCAGCAGCCAAGATCGAGTGCGGGACGTTTCCAAAAACATTCAGTACTTC
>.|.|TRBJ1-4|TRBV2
CASSESGGRNEKLFF
TGTGCCAGCAGTGAAAGCGGGGGGCGGAATGAAAAACTGTTTTTT
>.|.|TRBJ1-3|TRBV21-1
CASSSGLISGNTIYF
TGTGCCAGCTCGTCCGGACTGATCTCTGGAAACACCATATATTTT
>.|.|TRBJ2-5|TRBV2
CASSQQGKETQYF
TGTGCCAGCAGTCAACAGGGTAAAGAGACCCAGTACTTC
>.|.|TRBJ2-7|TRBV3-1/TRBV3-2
CASSPDIYTYEQYF
TGTGCCAGCAGCCCGGACATTTACACCTACGAGCAGTACTTC
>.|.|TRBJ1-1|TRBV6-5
CASRGAGNTEAFF
TGTGCCAGCAGGGGGGCGGGGAACACTGAAGCTTTCTTT
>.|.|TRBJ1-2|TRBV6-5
CATPWKQGWDYGYTF
TGTGCCACCCCTTGGAAACAGGGCTGGGACTATGGCTACACCTTC
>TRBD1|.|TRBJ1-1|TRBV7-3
CASSLIRGLNTEAFF
TGTGCCAGCAGCTTAATTAGGGGGCTGAACACTGAAGCTTTCTTT
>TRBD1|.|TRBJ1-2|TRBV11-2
CASSNLRDRRNYGYTF
TGTGCCAGCAGCAACCTCCGGGACAGGAGAAACTATGGCTACACCTTC
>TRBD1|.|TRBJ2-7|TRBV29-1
CSVGNRGHEQYF
TGCAGCGTTGGAAACAGGGGCCACGAGCAGTACTTC
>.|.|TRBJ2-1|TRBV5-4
CASSPAGNEQFF
TGTGCCAGCAGCCCCGCGGGCAATGAGCAGTTCTTC
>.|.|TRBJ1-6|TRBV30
CAWSVGQGGNSPLHF
TGTGCCTGGAGTGTAGGGCAGGGTGGAAATTCACCCCTCCACTTT
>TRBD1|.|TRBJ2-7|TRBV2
CASSVTRGRGEQYF
TGTGCCAGCAGTGTAACCAGGGGGCGAGGAGAGCAGTACTTC
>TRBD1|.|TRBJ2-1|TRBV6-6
CASSYSLGTGYDEQFF
TGTGCCAGCAGTTACTCCTTAGGGACAGGGTATGATGAGCAGTTCTTC
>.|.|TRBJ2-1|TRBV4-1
CASSQVQGFSYNEQFF
TGCGCCAGCAGCCAAGTCCAGGGCTTCTCCTACAATGAGCAGTTCTTC
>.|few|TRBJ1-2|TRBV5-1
CASSVPTGHGYTF
TGCGCCAGCAGCGTACCGACAGGTCATGGCTACACCTTC
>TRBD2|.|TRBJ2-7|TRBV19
CASSIPLLAGGGEQYF
TGTGCCAGTAGTATCCCATTACTAGCGGGAGGAGGTGAGCAGTACTTC
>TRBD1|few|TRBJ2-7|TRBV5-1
CASSLGTGTHEQYF
TGCGCCAGCAGCTTAGGGACAGGGACCCACGAGCAGTACTTC
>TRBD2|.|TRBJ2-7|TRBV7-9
CASSLELAGAGEQYF
TGTGCCAGCAGCTTGGAACTAGCGGGGGCCGGCGAGCAGTACTTC
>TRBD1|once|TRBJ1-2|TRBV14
CASSQAGTGFGYTF
TGTGCCAGCAGCCAAGCTGGGACAGGGTTTGGCTACACCTTC
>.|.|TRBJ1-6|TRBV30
CAWSVLGGVAYNSPLHF
TGTGCCTGGAGTGTACTAGGGGGAGTCGCCTATAATTCACCCCTCCACTTT
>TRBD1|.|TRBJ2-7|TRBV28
CASSLSGQGPRNEQYF
TGTGCCAGCAGTTTATCAGGACAGGGGCCCAGGAACGAGCAGTACTTC
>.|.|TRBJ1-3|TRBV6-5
CASKRVSGNTIYF
TGTGCCAGCAAGAGGGTCTCTGGAAACACCATATATTTT
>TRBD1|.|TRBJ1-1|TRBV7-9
CASSLALRQGHDTEAFF
TGTGCCAGCAGCTTAGCCCTAAGACAGGGGCACGACACTGAAGCTTTCTTT
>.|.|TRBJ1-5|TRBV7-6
CASRLLADSNQPQHF
TGTGCCAGCAGACTACTGGCAGATAGCAATCAGCCCCAGCATTTT
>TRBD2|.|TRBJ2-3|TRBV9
CASSVATTSGRIDTQYF
TGTGCCAGCAGCGTAGCTACGACTAGCGGGAGAATAGATACGCAGTATTTT
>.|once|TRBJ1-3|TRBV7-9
CASSSPGGGGNTIYF
TGTGCCAGCAGCTCCCCGGGTGGGGGCGGAAACACCATATATTTT
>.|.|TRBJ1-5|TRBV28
CASSLVAKVMTPQYSNQPQHF
TGTGCCAGCAGTTTAGTGGCGAAAGTGATGACACCTCAATATAGCAATCAGCCCCAGCATTTT
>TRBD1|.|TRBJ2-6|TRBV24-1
CATSDYRGGANVLTF
TGTGCCACCAGTGATTACAGGGGTGGGGCCAACGTCCTGACTTTC
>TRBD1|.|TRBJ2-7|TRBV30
CAWSVLTGSEQYF
TGTGCCTGGAGTGTGCTGACAGGGAGCGAGCAGTACTTC
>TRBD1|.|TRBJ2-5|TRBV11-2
CASSSGTVEETQYF
TGTGCCAGCAGCTCCGGGACAGTAGAAGAGACCCAGTACTTC
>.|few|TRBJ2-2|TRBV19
CASSLDITGSELFF
TGTGCCAGTAGCCTTGACATCACAGGGTCGGAGCTGTTTTTT
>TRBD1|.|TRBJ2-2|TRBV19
CASSIPRGLGYTGELFF
TGTGCCAGTAGTATTCCCAGGGGGCTCGGGTACACCGGGGAGCTGTTTTTT
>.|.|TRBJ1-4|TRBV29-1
CSAMRGEKLFF
TGCAGCGCCATGAGAGGTGAAAAACTGTTTTTT
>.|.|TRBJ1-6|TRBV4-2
CASGAGHNSPLHF
TGTGCCAGCGGGGCGGGGCACAATTCACCCCTCCACTTT
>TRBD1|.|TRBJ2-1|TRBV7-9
CASSQPRTGPSSYNEQFF
TGTGCCAGCAGCCAACCCCGGACAGGGCCCAGCTCCTACAATGAGCAGTTCTTC
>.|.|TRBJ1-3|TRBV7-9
CASSLPTLGSGNTIYF
TGTGCCAGCAGCTTACCGACATTAGGCTCTGGAAACACCATATATTTT
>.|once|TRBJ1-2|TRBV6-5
CASRGTLGYTF
TGTGCCAGCAGAGGGACTCTGGGCTACACCTTC
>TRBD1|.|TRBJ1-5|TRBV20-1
CSASGGTGESQPQHF
TGCAGTGCTAGTGGAGGGACAGGAGAGTCTCAGCCCCAGCATTTT
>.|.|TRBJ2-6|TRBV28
CASFGGANVLTF
TGTGCCAGTTTCGGGGGGGCCAACGTCCTGACTTTC
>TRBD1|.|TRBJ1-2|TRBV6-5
CASSYGDRETGYTF
TGTGCCAGCAGTTACGGGGACAGGGAAACCGGCTACACCTTC
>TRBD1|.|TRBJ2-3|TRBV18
CASSQRQGSTDTQYF
TGTGCCAGCTCACAGCGACAGGGAAGCACAGATACGCAGTATTTT
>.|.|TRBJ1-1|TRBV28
CASRSVNRKGTEAFF
TGTGCCAGCAGATCGGTCAACAGGAAGGGTACTGAAGCTTTCTTT
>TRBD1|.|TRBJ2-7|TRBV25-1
CASSGQGASSPYEQYF
TGTGCCAGCAGTGGACAGGGGGCATCTTCCCCCTACGAGCAGTACTTC
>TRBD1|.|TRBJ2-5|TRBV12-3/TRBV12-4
CASSRQGETQYF
TGTGCCAGCTCACGACAGGGGGAGACCCAGTACTTC
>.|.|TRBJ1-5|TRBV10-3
CAISGAGSDQPQHF
TGTGCCATCAGTGGGGCGGGAAGCGATCAGCCCCAGCATTTT
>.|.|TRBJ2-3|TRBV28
CASSLAGQFTDTQYF
TGTGCCAGCAGTTTGGCAGGCCAATTCACAGATACGCAGTATTTT